The rows below give T cell receptor beta chains drawn from one sample of a study of PD-1 blockade in classical Hodgkin lymphoma. The table came from immunoSEQ multiplex PCR; TCRdb's copy has only in-frame clones and leaves some out. This sample has approximately 44,000 clones, with nearly 70% found just once. Specimen: peripheral blood mononuclear cells (PBMCs), collected before the fourth cycle of nivolumab. The receptor set was obtained from a human donor with classical Hodgkin lymphoma. Each CDR3 is given without its conserved first and last residue.

TRBV7-9	TRBJ2-1	ASSLVGQAHNEQF
TRBV5-6	TRBJ2-7	ASSPDVSGGEQY
TRBV2	TRBJ1-5	ASGGTGESKAQH
TRBV7-2	TRBJ2-1	ASSSTYYNEQF
TRBV4-1	TRBJ2-7	ASSIRDYSYEQY
TRBV6-5	TRBJ2-1	ASSFGPGDNEQF
TRBV4-1	TRBJ2-7	ASSPNPGTIPYEQY
TRBV27	TRBJ2-7	ASSSRTGEDYEQY
TRBV4-2	TRBJ2-7	ASSQDWSAGASIYEQY
TRBV30	TRBJ1-6	AWSPWTGENSPLH
TRBV7-9	TRBJ1-1	ASRQSSTEAF
TRBV5-4	TRBJ2-5	ASSTTEKETQY
TRBV5-6	TRBJ2-5	ASSYGTSGGAGHQY
TRBV9	TRBJ2-1	ASSVYPGGWEQF
TRBV5-1	TRBJ2-1	ASSPRGLYNEQF
TRBV5-8	TRBJ1-1	ASSLREMNTEAF
TRBV6-5	TRBJ2-6	ASTQAGAGANVLT
TRBV18	TRBJ2-7	ASSPVPGETSSYEQY
TRBV28	TRBJ1-2	ASSLGRNNYGYT
TRBV6-6	TRBJ2-5	ASSYSVGQY
TRBV29-1	TRBJ2-3	SVRGRGTDTQY
TRBV28	TRBJ2-1	ASSGTGTGEF
TRBV7-2	TRBJ2-7	ASSYETGGPYEQY
TRBV27	TRBJ1-2	ASSLLGQGSGYT
TRBV9	TRBJ1-1	ASSAKTGENTEAF
TRBV15	TRBJ2-5	ATSNDGLPSYQETQY
TRBV9	TRBJ1-3	ASSSTGVPPGNTIY
TRBV27	TRBJ2-1	ASSVDSYNEQF
TRBV11-3	TRBJ2-5	ASSFSPGGETQY
TRBV5-5	TRBJ1-4	ASSSPLDGSNEKLF
TRBV29-1	TRBJ1-4	SGGGGAEKLF
TRBV10-3	TRBJ2-1	AINNGATNEQF
TRBV5-1	TRBJ2-7	ASSLWGTDYEQY
TRBV7-9	TRBJ2-1	ASSLNGGGAVSEQF
TRBV13	TRBJ2-2	ASTLGGSNTGELF
TRBV7-8	TRBJ2-5	ASSTLSQETQY
TRBV11-2	TRBJ2-1	ASSLRAYNEQF
TRBV29-1	TRBJ1-1	SGRQVGTEAF
TRBV9	TRBJ2-1	ASSVEGAYYNEQF
TRBV28	TRBJ1-1	ASSLNRWGRTEAF
TRBV5-1	TRBJ1-1	ASTAMGQRNTEAF
TRBV6-4	TRBJ1-6	ASSDSRDNDSPLH
TRBV6-6	TRBJ1-1	ASGLSWNTEAF
TRBV19	TRBJ1-2	ASSIRPGYGYT
TRBV14	TRBJ1-2	ASIRSGYT
TRBV28	TRBJ1-6	ASSQTGQVQRGPLH